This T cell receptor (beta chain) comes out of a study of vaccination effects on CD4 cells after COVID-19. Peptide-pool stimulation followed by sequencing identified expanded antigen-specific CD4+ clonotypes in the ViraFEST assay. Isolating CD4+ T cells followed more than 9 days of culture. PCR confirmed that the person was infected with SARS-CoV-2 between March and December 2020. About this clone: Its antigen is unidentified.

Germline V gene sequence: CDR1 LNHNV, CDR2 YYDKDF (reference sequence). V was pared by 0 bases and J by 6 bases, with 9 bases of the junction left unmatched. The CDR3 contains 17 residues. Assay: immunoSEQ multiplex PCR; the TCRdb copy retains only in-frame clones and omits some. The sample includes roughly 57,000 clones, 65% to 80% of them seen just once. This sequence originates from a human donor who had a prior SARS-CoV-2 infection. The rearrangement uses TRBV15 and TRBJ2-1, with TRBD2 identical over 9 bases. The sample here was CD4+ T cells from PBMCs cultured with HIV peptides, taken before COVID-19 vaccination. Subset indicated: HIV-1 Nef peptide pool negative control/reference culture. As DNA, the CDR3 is TGTGCCACCAGCAGAGATCGTGTGGCTAGCGGGACCAATGAGCAGTTCTTC. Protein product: CATSRDRVASGTNEQFF.